These 28 T cell receptor beta chains were all obtained from the same sample, sequenced in a study of cytomegalovirus exposure and HLA in healthy donors. The PCR ran on 60 Vbeta and 13 Jbeta primers. TCRdb's copy holds only in-frame clones and misses some; the assay was immunoSEQ multiplex PCR. The table includes around 140,000 clones, around 83% detected once. Sequenced: PBMCs. Receptors originate from a woman aged 45-65 years in good health and CMV-seropositive.

The V gene is TRBV15, the J gene TRBJ2-3; 13 bases agree with TRBD2. Germline V gene data show CDR1 as LNHNV and CDR2 as YYDKDF (reference sequence). This CDR3 is 19 amino acids long. Losses at the gene ends were 0 bases for V and 5 bases for J; bases not matched to a gene: 11. CDR3 in DNA: TGTGCCACCAGCAGAGAAACCGGGACTAGCGGGATGGGGGAAGATACGCAGTATTTT. It specifies CATSRETGTSGMGEDTQYF. The full variable domain, with the rest looked up from reference TRBV15 and TRBJ2-3, is DAMVIQNPRYQVTQFGKPVTLSCSQTLNHNVMYWYQQKSSQAPKLLFHYYDKDFNNEADTPDNFQSRRPNTSFCFLDIRSPGLGDTAMYLCATSRETGTSGMGEDTQYFGPGTRLTVL.

This clone was detected once. The chain couples TRBV5-1 to TRBJ1-1; D call uncertain. The CDR3 runs 15 residues. Deletions cut 4 bases from V and 11 bases from J, with 24 bases between. Germline V CDR1 and CDR2: SGHRS, YFSETQ. CDR3 nucleotide sequence: TGCGCCAGCAGCGATGGAAGCCCCGGGTCCGAGGGCGCTTTCTTT. It is translated as CASSDGSPGSEGAFF. Looking up the rest from reference TRBV5-1 and TRBJ1-1 gives the full variable domain: KAGVTQTPRYLIKTRGQQVTLSCSPISGHRSVSWYQQTPGQGLQFLFEYFSETQRNKGNFPGRFSGRQFSNSRSEMNVSTLELGDSALYLCASSDGSPGSEGAFFGQGTRLTVV.

The rearrangement joins TRBV7-2 to TRBJ1-2; TRBD1 might be the D (6 bases). Germline values: CDR1 SGHTA, CDR2 FQGNSA. This CDR3 has 11 residues. V lost 6 bases to trimming and J lost 7 bases, with 9 bases between them. CDR3 DNA: TGTGCCAGCAGTAGGGGGGGTGGCTACACCTTC. This translates into CASSRGGGYTF.

The J gene is TRBJ1-1, the V gene TRBV30; no definite D call. Germline values: CDR1 GTSNPN, CDR2 SVGIG (reference sequence). Trimming removed 3 bases at V and 0 bases at J, with 17 bases between. CDR3 size: 16 residues. This chain's CDR3 is CAWSPTVGSMNTEAFF. The CDR3 DNA reads TGTGCCTGGAGCCCTACGGTCGGGTCCATGAACACTGAAGCTTTCTTT.

V is TRBV7-2 and J is TRBJ2-3; no definite D call. This CDR3 contains 13 residues. Deletions cut 5 bases from V and 4 bases from J, with 10 bases between. Looked up from germline, CDR1 is SGHTA and CDR2 is FQGNSA. The CDR3 here is CASSPQSSDTQYF. CDR3 bases: TGTGCCAGCAGCCCCCAGTCTTCAGATACGCAGTATTTT.

This clone was observed a single time. This sequence joins TRBV7-2 and TRBJ2-5; the D gene is possibly TRBD2 (6 bases). V gave up 1 base and J gave up 5 bases, with 8 bases separating them. Germline CDR1 SGHTA, CDR2 FQGNSA. The CDR3 is 13 residues long. The CDR3 reads CASSLEGRETQYF. The CDR3, as DNA: TGTGCCAGCAGCTTAGAAGGGAGGGAGACCCAGTACTTC.

The V and J genes are TRBV7-9 and TRBJ2-7; tentative D call: TRBD2 (7 bases). CDR3 length equals 14 residues. In germline, CDR1 is SEHNR, CDR2 FQNEAQ (reference sequence). Trimming took 5 bases from V and 5 from J, leaving 16 bases between them. The CDR3 sequence: CASSSLGGRHEQYF. The CDR3 nucleotides are TGTGCCAGCAGCAGCCTGGGGGGGCGACACGAGCAGTACTTC.

The chain employs TRBV7-8 and TRBJ1-1, with D maybe TRBD1 (5 bases). The CDR3 covers 13 residues. V was pared by 4 bases and J by 7 bases, with 13 bases between. The germline gives CDR1 SGHVS, CDR2 FQNEAQ. CDR3 nucleotide sequence: TGTGCCAGCAGCTCCAGGGTTTCCCTTGAAGCTTTCTTT. Amino acids: CASSSRVSLEAFF.

CDR3 DNA sequence: TGTGCCAGCAGCATCCTGGGCGTGAACACTGAAGCTTTCTTT. It is translated as CASSILGVNTEAFF. The V call is TRBV7-2, the J call TRBJ1-1; D is unclear. Deletions cut 5 bases from V and 0 bases from J, with 10 bases between. CDR1 SGHTA and CDR2 FQGNSA come from the germline V gene. The CDR3 extends over 14 amino acids.

V is TRBV30 and J is TRBJ1-2; 12 bases agree with TRBD1. Germline loops: CDR1 GTSNPN, CDR2 SVGIG (reference sequence). V shed 4 bases, J shed 7 bases, and the junction held 7 bases outside the gene matches. This CDR3 is built from 14 residues. The CDR3 loop reads CAWKEGQGAVGYTF. The CDR3 nucleotides are TGTGCCTGGAAAGAGGGACAGGGGGCAGTTGGCTACACCTTC.

V usage is TRBV28 and J usage is TRBJ1-6, with D tentatively TRBD1 (6 bases). The germline gives CDR1 MDHEN, CDR2 SYDVKM. Trimming removed 4 bases from V and 8 bases from J, with 18 bases in between. The CDR3 spans 16 residues. The CDR3 sequence: CASSSAGGPGDSPLHF. The CDR3 nucleotides read TGTGCCAGCAGTTCCGCCGGGGGGCCGGGTGATTCACCCCTCCACTTT.

CDR3 DNA: TGTGCCAGTAGCTCCGGGACAGGGAACACTGAAGCTTTCTTT. The encoded protein is CASSSGTGNTEAFF. V and J are TRBV19 and TRBJ1-1; 8 bases match TRBD1. This CDR3 is built from 14 residues. In germline, CDR1 is LNHDA, CDR2 SQIVND (reference sequence). The J segment lost 1 base and the V segment lost 6 bases, leaving 4 bases of the junction unmatched.

The chain joins TRBV30 to TRBJ2-3; no clear D. The CDR3 totals 14 residues. Germline V gene lookup returns CDR1 GTSNPN and CDR2 SVGIG (reference sequence). V was trimmed by 0 bases and J by 0 bases, leaving 7 bases between them. The CDR3 region is CAWSVQFSTDTQYF. The CDR3 DNA reads as TGTGCCTGGAGTGTTCAGTTTAGCACAGATACGCAGTATTTT.

This clone has more than one count but fewer than ten. The chain joins TRBV11-3 to TRBJ2-1, with 8 bases aligning to TRBD2. Germline lookup yields CDR1 SGHNT and CDR2 YENEEA. V trimming: 4 bases; J trimming: 7 bases; junction bases outside the gene matches: 3. The length of the CDR3 is 13 residues. The CDR3 loop reads CASSSRGRNEQFF. The CDR3 nucleotides read TGTGCCAGCAGCTCACGCGGGAGGAATGAGCAGTTCTTC.

The V gene is TRBV5-4, the J gene TRBJ1-1; 8 positions agree with TRBD1. The CDR3 is 14 residues long. The J segment lost 4 bases and the V segment lost 5 bases, leaving 7 bases of the junction unmatched. From germline, CDR1 is SGHNT and CDR2 YYREEE (reference sequence). CDR3 sequence reads: CASSAGGAGTEAFF. CDR3 nucleotides: TGTGCCAGCAGTGCAGGGGGCGCGGGCACTGAAGCTTTCTTT.

The rearrangement joins TRBV30 to TRBJ2-2; 10 bases line up with TRBD1. The ends lost 4 bases at V and 1 base at J; junction bases unmatched: 3. Germline CDR1 reads GTSNPN; CDR2 reads SVGIG (reference sequence). The CDR3 has 15 amino acids. The DNA of the CDR3 is TGTGCCTGGAAGACAGGGGGCTTGAACACCGGGGAGCTGTTTTTT. Its protein is CAWKTGGLNTGELFF.

The V gene is TRBV10-2, the J gene TRBJ2-1; 15 positions match TRBD2. From germline, CDR1 is WSHSY and CDR2 SAAADI. V lost 7 bases to trimming and J lost 0 bases; unmatched junction nucleotides: 10. The CDR3 loop spans 19 amino acids. The CDR3 region is CASTGPGLAGGSSYNEQFF. The CDR3 DNA is TGCGCCAGCACGGGTCCGGGACTAGCGGGAGGCAGCTCCTACAATGAGCAGTTCTTC.

The genes are TRBV11-2 and TRBJ2-3, with D possibly matching TRBD2 (5 bases). This CDR3 has 14 amino acids. V was pared by 6 bases and J by 6 bases, with 16 bases between. Germline V lookup: CDR1 SGHAT, CDR2 FQNNGV. The CDR3 loop reads CASSSPWGEDTQYF. CDR3 nucleotide sequence: TGTGCCAGCAGTTCACCTTGGGGAGAGGATACGCAGTATTTT.

This clone was observed once. V usage is TRBV6-5 and J usage is TRBJ1-1, with D perhaps matching TRBD1 (6 bases). The CDR3 has 15 amino acids. V lost 6 bases to trimming and J lost 1 base, with 15 bases between them. Germline-derived CDR1 and CDR2 are MNHEY and SVGAGI. CDR3 region: CASSPGQFSNTEAFF. CDR3 nucleotide sequence: TGTGCCAGCAGCCCTGGACAGTTCTCGAACACTGAAGCTTTCTTT.

A single count supports this clone. This chain uses TRBV7-9 with TRBJ2-1, with D possibly TRBD1 on 6 matching bases. Looked up from germline, CDR1 is SEHNR and CDR2 is FQNEAQ (reference sequence). Between the trimmed V and J ends, which lost 3 bases and 4 bases, there was a span of 13 bases. This CDR3 contains 15 residues. DNA of the CDR3: TGTGCCAGCAGCTTCCGCACAGGGTTGTACAATGAGCAGTTCTTC. Its protein is CASSFRTGLYNEQFF.

V usage is TRBV2 and J usage is TRBJ2-7; 9 nucleotides line up with TRBD2. CDR1 and CDR2 from the germline V gene are SNHLY and FYNNEI. CDR3 size: 15 residues. With V trimmed by 7 bases and J by 1 base, 8 bases remained unmatched. The CDR3 spells CASTLLTSGSYEQYF. The CDR3 DNA sequence: TGTGCCAGCACCCTCTTGACTAGCGGTTCCTACGAGCAGTACTTC.

V usage is TRBV10-3 and J usage is TRBJ2-2; 8 bases agree with TRBD1. The CDR3 length is 16 residues. Germline V gene data show CDR1 as ENHRY and CDR2 as SYGVKD. V lost 11 bases, J lost 0 bases, and 11 bases stayed unmatched. CDR3 sequence (DNA): TGTGCCGTCGGACAGGGACACCGCGCGAACACCGGGGAGCTGTTTTTT. The encoded protein is CAVGQGHRANTGELFF.

The gene calls are TRBV6-1 and TRBJ2-7, with D maybe TRBD2 (6 bases). Trimming cost V 7 bases and J 4 bases, with 20 bases left between them. This CDR3 spans 15 amino acids. The germline V gene encodes CDR1 MNHNS and CDR2 SASEGT. The chain's CDR3 is CASNQGRQDPYEQYF. The CDR3 coding sequence is TGTGCCAGCAATCAAGGGAGGCAGGACCCGTACGAGCAGTACTTC.

The chain carries TRBV28 and TRBJ1-5, with D perhaps TRBD1 (5 bases). The CDR3 totals 14 residues. Germline V gene lookup returns CDR1 MDHEN and CDR2 SYDVKM. Deletions cut 4 bases from V and 13 bases from J, with 20 bases between. CDR3 sequence (DNA): TGTGCCAGCAGTTCGGGCGGGGGGGGAAAACGGCAGCATTTT. As protein: CASSSGGGGKRQHF.

This clone has just one count. The gene calls are TRBV7-3 and TRBJ1-1; no firm D call. This CDR3 is built from 13 residues. Germline V gives CDR1 SGHTA, CDR2 FQGTGA. V lost 7 bases to trimming and J lost 4 bases, with 13 bases between them. CDR3 sequence reads: CASTQGTGTEAFF. The CDR3 bases are TGTGCCAGCACCCAAGGAACGGGCACTGAAGCTTTCTTT.

The chain couples TRBV2 to TRBJ1-2; D is unclear. The germline V and J ends were trimmed by 4 bases and 1 base, with 7 bases remaining between them. In germline, CDR1 is SNHLY, CDR2 FYNNEI. This CDR3 has 13 residues. The CDR3 DNA sequence: TGTGCCAGCAGTGCGACACGTAACTATGGCTACACCTTC. This sequence encodes CASSATRNYGYTF.

This chain uses TRBV7-7 with TRBJ2-7; D is possibly TRBD2 (5 bases). The CDR3 extends over 12 amino acids. Germline values: CDR1 SSHAT, CDR2 FNYEAQ (reference sequence). The CDR3 nucleotides are TGTGCTAGCTCCGGGGATTCGGGCGAGCAGTACTTC. It codes for CASSGDSGEQYF.

The rearrangement links TRBV18 to TRBJ1-5; a possible D gene is TRBD1 (5 bases). V lost 2 bases and J 0 bases, leaving 8 bases between the germline ends. In germline, CDR1 is KGHSH, CDR2 LQKENI. This CDR3 is 15 amino acids long. CDR3 in amino acids: CASSPLQDSNQPQHF. The CDR3 DNA reads as TGTGCCAGCTCACCATTACAGGATAGCAATCAGCCCCAGCATTTT.